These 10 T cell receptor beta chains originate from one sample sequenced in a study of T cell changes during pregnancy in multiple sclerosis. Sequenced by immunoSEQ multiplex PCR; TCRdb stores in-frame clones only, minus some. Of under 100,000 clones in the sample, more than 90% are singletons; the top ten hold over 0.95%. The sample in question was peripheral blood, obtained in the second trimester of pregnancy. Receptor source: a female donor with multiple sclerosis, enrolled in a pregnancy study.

CDR3 protein: CAWSRGGDQPQHF. The DNA of the CDR3 is TGTGCCTGGAGTAGGGGGGGGGATCAGCCCCAGCATTTT. The chain carries TRBV30 and TRBJ1-5; the D gene is possibly TRBD1 (6 bases). The CDR3 loop spans 13 amino acids. Trimming took 2 bases from V and 5 from J, leaving 10 bases between them. Per the germline V gene, CDR1 is GTSNPN and CDR2 is SVGIG (reference sequence).

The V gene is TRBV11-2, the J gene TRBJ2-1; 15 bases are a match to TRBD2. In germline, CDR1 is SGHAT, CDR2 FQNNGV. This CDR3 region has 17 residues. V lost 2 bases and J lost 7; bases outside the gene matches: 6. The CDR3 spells CASSLRYGTSGRNEQFF. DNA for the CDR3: TGTGCCAGCAGCTTACGCTATGGGACTAGCGGGAGGAATGAGCAGTTCTTC.

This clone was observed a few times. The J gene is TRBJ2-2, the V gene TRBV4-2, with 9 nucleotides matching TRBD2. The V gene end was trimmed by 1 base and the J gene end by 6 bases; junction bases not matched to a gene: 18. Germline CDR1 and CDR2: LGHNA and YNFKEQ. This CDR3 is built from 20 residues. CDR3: CASSQALRLAGSRLAGELFF. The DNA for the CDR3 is TGTGCCAGCAGCCAAGCCCTCCGTCTAGCGGGGTCAAGGCTGGCCGGGGAGCTGTTTTTT.

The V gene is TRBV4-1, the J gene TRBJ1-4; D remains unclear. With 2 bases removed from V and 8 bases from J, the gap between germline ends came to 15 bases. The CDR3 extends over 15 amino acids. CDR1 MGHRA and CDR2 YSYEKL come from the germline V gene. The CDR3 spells CASSQSGGSNEKLFF. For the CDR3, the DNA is TGCGCCAGCAGCCAATCAGGTGGGAGTAACGAAAAACTGTTTTTT.

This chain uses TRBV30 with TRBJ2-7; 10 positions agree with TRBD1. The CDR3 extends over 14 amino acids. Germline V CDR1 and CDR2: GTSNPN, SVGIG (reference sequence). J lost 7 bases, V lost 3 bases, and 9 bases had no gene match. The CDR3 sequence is CAWRLGQGVGEQYF. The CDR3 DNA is TGTGCCTGGAGATTAGGACAGGGGGTCGGGGAGCAGTACTTC.

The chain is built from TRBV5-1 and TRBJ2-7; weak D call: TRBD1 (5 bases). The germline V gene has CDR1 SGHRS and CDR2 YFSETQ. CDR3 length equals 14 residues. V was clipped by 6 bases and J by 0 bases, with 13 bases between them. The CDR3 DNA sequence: TGCGCCAGCATGCAGGGTGTGGACTCCTACGAGCAGTACTTC. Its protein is CASMQGVDSYEQYF. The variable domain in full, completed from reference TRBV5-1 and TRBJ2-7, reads KAGVTQTPRYLIKTRGQQVTLSCSPISGHRSVSWYQQTPGQGLQFLFEYFSETQRNKGNFPGRFSGRQFSNSRSEMNVSTLELGDSALYLCASMQGVDSYEQYFGPGTRLTVT.

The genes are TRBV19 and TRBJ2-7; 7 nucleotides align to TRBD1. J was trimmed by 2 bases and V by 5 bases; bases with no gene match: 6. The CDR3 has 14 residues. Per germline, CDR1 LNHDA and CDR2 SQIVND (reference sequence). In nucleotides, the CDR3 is TGTGCCAGTAGTGGCCGGGACAGACCCTACGAGCAGTACTTC. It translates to CASSGRDRPYEQYF.

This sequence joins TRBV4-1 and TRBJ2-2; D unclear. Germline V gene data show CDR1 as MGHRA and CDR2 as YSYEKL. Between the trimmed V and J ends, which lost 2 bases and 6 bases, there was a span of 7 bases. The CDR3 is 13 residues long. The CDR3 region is CASSQPPAGELFF. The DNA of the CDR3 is TGCGCCAGCAGCCAACCACCGGCCGGGGAGCTGTTTTTT.

DNA of the CDR3: TGTGCCAGCAGTGAAGCACCCGGGACTAGCGGGAGTGCAGATACGCAGTATTTT. It yields the protein CASSEAPGTSGSADTQYF. The V gene is TRBV2, the J gene TRBJ2-3; 14 bases are shared with TRBD2. CDR1 SNHLY and CDR2 FYNNEI come from the germline V gene. With V trimmed by 0 bases and J by 4 bases, 6 bases remained unmatched. CDR3 length equals 18 residues.

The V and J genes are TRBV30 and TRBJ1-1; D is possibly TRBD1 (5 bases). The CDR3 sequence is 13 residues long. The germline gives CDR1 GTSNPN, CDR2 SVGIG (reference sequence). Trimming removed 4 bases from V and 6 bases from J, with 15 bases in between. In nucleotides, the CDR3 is TGTGCCTGGACCCTCGTGAACAGGCCTGAAGCTTTCTTT. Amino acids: CAWTLVNRPEAFF.